The rows below give T cell receptor beta chains drawn from one sample of a study of lymphopenia after photon versus proton radiotherapy. Sequencing used immunoSEQ multiplex PCR; TCRdb keeps in-frame clones, though not all of them. Among roughly 65,000 clones, approximately 91% were seen once, and the ten largest hold 2.9%. The material sequenced was peripheral blood, taken from a patient treated with photon-based radiotherapy. The receptors derive from an older woman with pancreatic cancer. The CDR3 runs from the conserved cysteine through the conserved F or W. Each record gives: V gene, J gene, CDR3 protein.

v_gene: TRBV9; j_gene: TRBJ1-1; CDR3aa: CASSPRGAEAFF
v_gene: TRBV7-9; j_gene: TRBJ2-5; CDR3aa: CASSLIMGGPQETQYF
v_gene: TRBV5-6; j_gene: TRBJ2-7; CDR3aa: CASSSTLVPEQYF
v_gene: TRBV7-9; j_gene: TRBJ1-4; CDR3aa: CASSSTNKQGAFEKLFF
v_gene: TRBV11-2; j_gene: TRBJ2-7; CDR3aa: CASSSMGTYEQYF
v_gene: TRBV19; j_gene: TRBJ2-7; CDR3aa: CASSPGHRWEQYF
v_gene: TRBV9; j_gene: TRBJ2-2; CDR3aa: CASSVVGTTGELFF
v_gene: TRBV7-2; j_gene: TRBJ2-3; CDR3aa: CASSLGSLPPTDTQYF
v_gene: TRBV2; j_gene: TRBJ2-1; CDR3aa: CASSEDYRLEQFF
v_gene: TRBV7-2; j_gene: .; CDR3aa: CASSSPQLYEQYF
v_gene: TRBV6-1; j_gene: TRBJ2-7; CDR3aa: CASSPLGLGEQYF
v_gene: TRBV4-2; j_gene: TRBJ2-2; CDR3aa: CASRVTSGKTNTGELFF
v_gene: TRBV21-1; j_gene: TRBJ2-7; CDR3aa: CASRLTLLHTFEQYF
v_gene: TRBV5-4; j_gene: TRBJ2-7; CDR3aa: CASSIQGEQYF
v_gene: TRBV10-2; j_gene: TRBJ2-2; CDR3aa: CASSESPLAGWINTGELFF
v_gene: TRBV27; j_gene: TRBJ1-2; CDR3aa: CASSYTSGRFNYGYTF
v_gene: TRBV5-1; j_gene: TRBJ2-5; CDR3aa: CASSTGDRGIKETQYF
v_gene: TRBV2; j_gene: TRBJ2-1; CDR3aa: CASSDSGVNNEQFF
v_gene: TRBV7-8; j_gene: TRBJ2-1; CDR3aa: CASSPSGASSYNEQFF
v_gene: TRBV5-8; j_gene: TRBJ2-1; CDR3aa: CASRTSGSLPYNEQFF
v_gene: TRBV19; j_gene: TRBJ2-2; CDR3aa: CASRRSGSNTGELFF
v_gene: TRBV10-3; j_gene: TRBJ2-1; CDR3aa: CAISPDRGRNEQFF